The source of this TCR beta chain is a study of radiotherapy plus CTLA-4 blockade in lung cancer. Looking at the study overall: Patients showed objective responses in approximately 17% of cases and disease control in roughly 31%.

Germline CDR1 MDHEN, CDR2 SYDVKM. The ends were cut back, 7 bases at V and 5 bases at J, with 14 bases in the middle. This CDR3 spans 14 amino acids. Sequencing used immunoSEQ multiplex PCR; TCRdb keeps in-frame clones, though not all of them. The sample has around 80,000 clones; around 86% are singletons. J is TRBJ2-2 and V is TRBV28, with D unresolved. The material sequenced was peripheral blood, taken from a patient treated with radiotherapy plus ipilimumab. This TCR was recovered from a human donor with non-small cell lung cancer who had stable disease on radiotherapy plus ipilimumab. For the CDR3, the DNA is TGTGCCAGCACCCCCTCAGGTTTTACCGGGGAGCTGTTTTTT. Protein: CASTPSGFTGELFF.